Sequencing of this T cell receptor (beta chain) was carried out in a study of cytomegalovirus exposure and HLA in healthy donors. This PCR relied on a set of 60 Vbeta primers and 13 Jbeta primers. Some clones are missing from TCRdb's copy, which holds only in-frame ones; the method was immunoSEQ multiplex PCR. The repertoire holds about 160,000 clones, with just under 80% as singletons. Worth noting for this clone: Antigen specificity is unknown.

General study results and limits: Cytomegalovirus association was listed for about 160 TCR beta chains. Links to common viral pathogens appeared, in a later analysis, for several of the most significant clusters. Later findings reportedly placed an Asian-associated ancestry cluster below the approximately 670-donor mean for N-insertions.

The clonotype comes from a man younger than 30 in good health and CMV-seropositive. Sequenced: PBMCs.

CDR3 in DNA: TGTGCCAGCAGCTTAGAAGCGACAGTAGTCTACGAGCAGTACTTC. It encodes CASSLEATVVYEQYF. The rearrangement joins TRBV11-2 to TRBJ2-5; TRBD1 is a possible D gene (5 bases). With the DNA end fitting TRBJ2-7 better, the J assignment may be wrong. The CDR3 runs 15 residues. The germline gives CDR1 SGHAT, CDR2 FQNNGV.